A single sample is the source of the 15 T cell receptor beta chains below, sequenced in a study of T cells in Graves' hyperthyroidism and ophthalmopathy. Authors of the study amplified TCR beta CDR3 regions from RNA transcripts. Primed by the HTBI set, a first-round RT-PCR was run on the TCR CDR3. TCRdb redid the calling of the multiplex PCR reads with MiXCR, one entry per CDR3 protein. The table records roughly 280,000 distinct CDR3 sequences, 17% of them present only once. Sequenced material: blood. These receptors originate from a woman in her sixties or seventies with Graves' ophthalmopathy.

The chain links TRBV5-1 to TRBJ2-7, with D possibly matching TRBD1 (6 bases). With 4 bases removed from V and 2 bases from J, the gap between germline ends came to 16 bases. The CDR3 length is 15 residues. Germline loops: CDR1 SGHRS, CDR2 YFSETQ. The DNA for the CDR3 is TGCGCCAGCAGCGAGCACAGGGCAGCGACCTACGAGCAGTACTTC. Protein: CASSEHRAATYEQYF.

This clonotype was recorded a few times. The CDR3 sequence: CASSLGVDQETQYF. For the CDR3, the DNA is TGCGCCAGCAGCTTGGGAGTAGACCAAGAGACCCAGTACTTC. This chain uses TRBV5-1 with TRBJ2-5, with D hard to call. V gave up 0 bases and J gave up 0 bases, with 6 bases separating them. From germline, CDR1 is SGHRS and CDR2 YFSETQ. The length of the CDR3 is 14 residues.

This clonotype has a handful of counts. The gene calls are TRBV20-1 and TRBJ2-1, with D tentatively TRBD2 (6 bases). V lost 4 bases and J lost 2, with 15 bases in between. The CDR3 runs 15 residues. CDR1 is DFQATT and CDR2 is SNEGSKA in the germline V gene (reference sequence). The CDR3 reads CSAKSTPGAYNEQFF. The CDR3 coding sequence is TGCAGTGCTAAATCTACCCCGGGGGCCTACAATGAGCAGTTCTTC.

J is TRBJ1-3 and V is TRBV11-2, with D unclear. This CDR3 comprises 17 residues. Deletions cut 4 bases from V and 0 bases from J, with 16 bases between. The germline gives CDR1 SGHAT, CDR2 FQNNGV. This chain's CDR3 is CASSSRGRRNSGNTIYF. As DNA, the CDR3 is TGTGCCAGCAGCTCTCGCGGAAGACGGAACTCTGGAAACACCATATATTTT.

There are many counts of this clonotype. The V and J genes are TRBV3-1 and TRBJ1-2; weak D call: TRBD1 (6 bases). V was shortened by 1 base and J by 7 bases, with 16 bases between the two germline ends. In germline, CDR1 is LGHDT, CDR2 YNNKEL (reference sequence). The CDR3 is 15 amino acids. The CDR3 region has the DNA TGTGCCAGCAGCCAAGGAGCAGGGGAGAGGTTTGGCTACACCTTC. Translated: CASSQGAGERFGYTF.

In this sample, this clonotype turned up once. A read error may be the cause here, since a much bigger clone is one base away. The chain couples TRBV5-1 to TRBJ2-1; 10 positions agree with TRBD1. The J call is in doubt because the DNA end fits TRBJ2-7 better. Germline V gene data show CDR1 as SGHRS and CDR2 as YFSETQ. The CDR3 length is 16 residues. The CDR3 is CASSERPGQGYNEQYF. CDR3 DNA: TGTGCCAGCAGCGAACGACCGGGACAGGGGTACAATGAGCAGTACTTC.

There are many counts of this clonotype. J is TRBJ1-2 and V is TRBV20-1, with D possibly being TRBD1 (6 bases). The V end lost 2 bases, the J end lost 4 bases, and 11 bases lay between the germline ends. The length of the CDR3 is 13 residues. Germline V lookup: CDR1 DFQATT, CDR2 SNEGSKA (reference sequence). This CDR3 reads CSARWTAGYGYTF. The CDR3 DNA reads TGCAGTGCTAGATGGACAGCGGGCTATGGCTACACCTTC.

Worth noting for this clonotype: A single base separates this from a much larger clone, so it may be a read error. The chain is built from TRBV29-1 and TRBJ1-2; the D gene is possibly TRBD1 (5 bases). The CDR3 is 13 amino acids. Trimming shortened V by 3 bases and J by 8 bases, and 16 bases separated the two germline ends. Germline values: CDR1 SQVTM, CDR2 ANQGSEA. The CDR3 protein is CSVEGRPSDGYTF. CDR3 nucleotide sequence: TGCAGCGTTGAGGGACGCCCTTCGGACGGCTACACCTTC.

The CDR3 here is CASSLRGIGLAGFYNEQFF. The CDR3 region has the DNA TGTGCCAGCAGTTTACGGGGAATTGGACTAGCGGGGTTCTACAATGAGCAGTTCTTC. The chain links TRBV27 to TRBJ2-1, with TRBD2 identical over 12 bases. V was clipped by 2 bases and J by 3 bases; unmatched bases: 11. The CDR3 consists of 19 residues. CDR1 MNHEY and CDR2 SMNVEV come from the germline V gene (reference sequence).

About this clonotype: An end of the junction differs from the germline gene, which may be a read error. The chain links TRBV20-1 to TRBJ2-1; D is unclear. This CDR3 spans 13 amino acids. Looked up from germline, CDR1 is DFQATT and CDR2 is SNEGSKA (reference sequence). DNA for the CDR3: TGCAGTGCTAGAGCCGGGCTAACTCTTGAGCAGTCCTTC. Its translation: CSARAGLTLEQSF.

The genes are TRBV7-2 and TRBJ2-6, with a tentative D call TRBD1 (5 bases). In germline, CDR1 is SGHTA, CDR2 FQGNSA. CDR3 length equals 15 residues. V lost 5 bases and J lost 0, with 8 bases in between. CDR3 sequence: CASSLQVSGANVLTF. The CDR3 region has the DNA TGTGCCAGCAGCCTACAGGTCTCTGGGGCCAACGTCCTGACTTTC.

The rearrangement joins TRBV20-1 to TRBJ1-2; D unclear. The V and J ends lost 0 bases and 6 bases respectively, with 11 bases between them. Germline V gene sequence: CDR1 DFQATT, CDR2 SNEGSKA (reference sequence). The CDR3 runs to 13 residues. The CDR3 region is CSAREIEPNGYTF. The CDR3 DNA follows: TGCAGTGCTAGAGAGATAGAGCCCAATGGCTACACCTTC.

V is TRBV10-3 and J is TRBJ2-5; 8 nucleotides match TRBD2. V lost 7 bases to trimming and J lost 0 bases; unmatched junction nucleotides: 10. In germline, CDR1 is ENHRY, CDR2 SYGVKD. The CDR3 extends over 16 amino acids. DNA of the CDR3: TGTGCCATCAAGAGAGGGGTAGCGGGGAACCAAGAGACCCAGTACTTC. It yields the protein CAIKRGVAGNQETQYF.

This clonotype turned up a few times. The chain joins TRBV7-8 to TRBJ1-1, with 10 bases identical to TRBD1. This CDR3 is built from 15 residues. J lost 9 bases, V lost 1 base, and 8 bases had no gene match. CDR1 and CDR2 (germline): SGHVS, FQNEAQ. Written as DNA, the CDR3 is TGTGCCAGCAGCTTAGGTCGGACAGGGGGTTTTAAAGCTTTCTTT. As protein: CASSLGRTGGFKAFF.

This clonotype turned up a few times. The chain uses TRBV6-2 or TRBV6-3 and TRBJ2-3; no reliable D call. Germline V lookup: CDR1 MNHEY, CDR2 SVGEGT. This CDR3 comprises 13 residues. V was trimmed by 4 bases and J by 2 bases, leaving 7 bases between them. The CDR3 DNA reads as TGTGCCAGCAGTTTACAGACCACAGATACGCAGTATTTT. This encodes CASSLQTTDTQYF.